This entry features one T cell receptor beta chain sequence. Its antigen is still unknown. Sequenced by immunoSEQ multiplex PCR; TCRdb stores in-frame clones only, minus some. The data show fewer than 900,000 clones, roughly 90% seen once. This entry comes from a study of Ad26.COV2.S vaccination and SARS-CoV-2 variants. Whole-study context: The authors gave Ad26.COV2.S intramuscularly, either once or twice 56 days apart.

CDR3 length: 15 residues. The ends were cut back, 2 bases at V and 0 bases at J, with 10 bases in the middle. Germline V gene sequence: CDR1 SGHTA, CDR2 FQGNSA. Whole-study findings and limits: The study found similar non-spike TCR breadth in vaccine and placebo recipients.

The treatment was: over 15 received Ad26.COV2.S at low or high dose, single or two shots; several received placebo; per-sample allocation not given. Samples came from day 63 after the first vaccine or placebo injection. This TCR was sampled from a person between 18 and 65 years old who received the Ad26.COV2.S COVID-19 vaccine or a placebo. The chain has TRBV7-2 and TRBJ1-1; a possible D gene is TRBD1 (6 bases). This specimen consisted of peripheral blood, obtained in a trial of Ad26.COV2.S vaccine versus placebo. The CDR3 loop reads CASSLFGGMNTEAFF. The CDR3 DNA follows: TGTGCCAGCAGCTTATTTGGGGGCATGAACACTGAAGCTTTCTTT.